These T cell receptor beta chains were read from a single sample in a study of cytomegalovirus exposure and HLA in healthy donors. Only in-frame clones appear in the TCRdb table, and some are missing; sequencing was by immunoSEQ multiplex PCR. Of approximately 140,000 clones in the sample, 75% to 80% were seen once. Sequenced input: PBMCs. The receptors come from a man aged 35 to 55 in good health and CMV-seropositive. Both conserved end residues are part of each CDR3. The order of the fields is V gene, CDR3 length, CDR3 protein.

>TRBV7-9|16
CASSRTGNRANYGYTF
>TRBV18|17
CASSLRSEFPLTYEQYF
>TRBV5-1|16
CASSLGAGGTQETQYF
>TRBV19|15
CASSPRTRTYNEQFF
>TRBV1|16
CTSSQVFSAATGELFF
>TRBV28|16
CASSPPSSTTNTEAFF
>TRBV11-2|16
CASSLDPAGSGGELFF
>TRBV23-1|14
CASVGGGSSYEQYF
>TRBV5-6|17
CASSPIKLAGVTGELFF
>TRBV7-9|15
CASSLNGGSYNEQFF
>TRBV19|14
CASSISTGNQPQHF
>TRBV5-8|13
CASSSSGYNEQFF
>TRBV7-2|17
CASSFQTSLTRTDTQYF
>TRBV25-1|18
CASSEYSLDRRNTGELFF
>TRBV9|16
CASSPRLAGDFDTQYF
>TRBV19|15
CASSIIAGVNTEAFF
>TRBV27|13
CASSSRQGYGYTF
>TRBV2|16
CASSVLRDWRTNEQFF
>TRBV19|12
CASSIGTGELFF
>TRBV6-1|13
CASSFTLGGTQYF
>TRBV6-6|15
CASSYSPDSSYEQYF
>TRBV11-2|13
CASSLEASTEAFF
>TRBV11-2|11
CATREQFEQFF
>TRBV5-4|16
CASSLGTGVMNTEAFF
>TRBV2|18
CASRPLGLAGAGTDTQYF
>TRBV19|15
CASSIRTGGTYEQYF
>TRBV7-2|16
CASFPGTAFMNTEAFF
>TRBV10-2|15
CASRLTSGRSYEQYF
>TRBV7-8|13
CASSLVDRESQHF
>TRBV5-1|14
CASSLGRHGYGYTF
>TRBV30|13
CAWRGQGGNTIYF
>TRBV6-5|15
CASSSTPFSGNTIYF
>TRBV27|14
CASSPGGFWDTQYF
>TRBV5-5|14
CASSSGGGSGGYTF
>TRBV5-6|17
CASSLDRGQIIGNTIYF
>TRBV28|16
CASSPGTAANTGELFF
>TRBV25-1|16
CASSEYDQASNEKLFF
>TRBV29-1|14
CSVDGGTNTGELFF
>TRBV27|15
CASSTVDRGTGELFF
>TRBV4-3|17
CASSQGWTSARQETQYF
>TRBV18|15
CASSPGSGTADGYTF
>TRBV7-9|15
CSSSLAASGAYEQYF
>TRBV5-1|15
CASRETVVGANVLTF
>TRBV9|18
CASSPQQGGWSGANVLTF
>TRBV28|15
CASSFSSGGEYEQYF
>TRBV4-3|15
CASSQDYRGNEKLFF
>TRBV19|12
CASKGGPAEAFF